This T cell receptor (beta chain) comes out of a study of T cells in Graves' hyperthyroidism and ophthalmopathy. Background on the study: Peripheral blood collection took place at initial diagnosis, before any treatment. Study-level points and caveats: Most clonotypes expanded in thyroid above 0.001 were likewise present in blood. A model built on 13 V-J features separated ophthalmopathy from stable hyperthyroidism.

V shed 1 base, J shed 1 base, and the junction held 10 bases outside the gene matches. Looked up from germline, CDR1 is KGHSH and CDR2 is LQKENI. The length of the CDR3 is 18 residues. It was RNA transcripts that yielded the amplified TCR beta CDR3 regions. TCR CDR3 regions were first amplified by RT-PCR with HTBI primers. TCRdb called the multiplex PCR reads again in MiXCR, with one record for every CDR3 protein. The sample holds some 620,000 distinct CDR3 sequences, around 15% seen once. Comments on this clonotype: What it recognizes is unknown.

Over 18 months, lack of ophthalmopathy progression marked Graves' hyperthyroidism as stable. The V and J genes are TRBV18 and TRBJ2-5, with 9 bases identical to TRBD2. Source material: blood. This TCR was recovered from a woman aged 25-40 years with Graves' hyperthyroidism. CDR3 loop: CASSPRRTSSGSQETQYF. The CDR3 nucleotides are TGTGCCAGCTCACCACGCAGGACGAGTAGCGGGAGCCAAGAGACCCAGTACTTC. Drawing the rest from reference TRBV18 and TRBJ2-5, the complete variable domain is NAGVMQNPRHLVRRRGQEARLRCSPMKGHSHVYWYRQLPEEGLKFMVYLQKENIIDESGMPKERFSAEFPKEGPSILRIQQVVRGDSAAYFCASSPRRTSSGSQETQYFGPGTRLLVL.